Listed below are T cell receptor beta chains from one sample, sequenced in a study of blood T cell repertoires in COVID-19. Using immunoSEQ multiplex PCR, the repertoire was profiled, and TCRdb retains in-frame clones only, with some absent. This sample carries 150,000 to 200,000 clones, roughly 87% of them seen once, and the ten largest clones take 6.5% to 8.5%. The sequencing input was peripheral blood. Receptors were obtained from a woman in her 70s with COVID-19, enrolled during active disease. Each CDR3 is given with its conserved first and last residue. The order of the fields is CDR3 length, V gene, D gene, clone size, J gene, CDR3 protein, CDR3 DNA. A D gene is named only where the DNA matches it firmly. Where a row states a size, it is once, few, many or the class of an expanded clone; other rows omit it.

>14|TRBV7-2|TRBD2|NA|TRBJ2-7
CASSLLAGGPEQYF
TGTGCCAGCAGCTTATTAGCGGGAGGCCCCGAGCAGTACTTC
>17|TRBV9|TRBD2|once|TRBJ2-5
CASSVYSAGGSQETQYF
TGTGCCAGCAGCGTTTATTCAGCGGGAGGCTCACAAGAGACCCAGTACTTC
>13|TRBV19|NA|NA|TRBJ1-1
CASSINVVAEAFF
TGTGCCAGTAGTATTAATGTTGTCGCTGAAGCTTTCTTT
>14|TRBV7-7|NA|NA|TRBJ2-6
CASSKGNGANVLTF
TGTGCCAGCAGCAAGGGGAATGGGGCCAACGTCCTGACTTTC
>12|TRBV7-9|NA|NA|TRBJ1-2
CASSWSRGGYTF
TGTGCCAGCAGCTGGTCCAGGGGAGGCTACACCTTC
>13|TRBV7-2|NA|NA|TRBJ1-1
CASSERQNTEAFF
TGTGCCAGCAGCGAAAGACAGAACACTGAAGCTTTCTTT
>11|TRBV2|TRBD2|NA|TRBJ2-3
CASTGGAPQYF
TGTGCCAGCACGGGGGGGGCCCCGCAGTATTTT
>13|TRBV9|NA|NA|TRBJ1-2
CASSVQDYYGYTF
TGTGCCAGCAGCGTACAGGACTACTATGGCTACACCTTC
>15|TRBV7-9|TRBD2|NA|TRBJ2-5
CASSLATSGRETQYF
TGTGCCAGCAGCTTGGCAACTAGCGGGAGGGAGACCCAGTACTTC
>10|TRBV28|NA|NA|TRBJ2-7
CASSFREQYF
TGTGCCAGCAGTTTCCGCGAGCAGTACTTC
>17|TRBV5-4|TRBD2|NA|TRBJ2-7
CASSSPTRGLAGEEQYF
TGTGCCAGCAGCTCCCCTACCCGTGGGCTAGCGGGAGAAGAGCAGTACTTC
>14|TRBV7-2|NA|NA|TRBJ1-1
CASSYRAQTAGAFF
TGTGCCAGCAGCTATAGGGCCCAGACAGCTGGAGCTTTCTTT
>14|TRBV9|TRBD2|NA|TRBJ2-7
CASSALAGGGEQYF
TGTGCCAGCAGCGCACTAGCGGGAGGGGGCGAGCAGTACTTC
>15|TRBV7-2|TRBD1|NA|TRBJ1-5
CASSLTGASNQPQHF
TGTGCCAGCAGCTTAACAGGGGCGTCCAATCAGCCCCAGCATTTT
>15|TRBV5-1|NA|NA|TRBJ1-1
CASSLAGRKNTEAFF
TGCGCCAGCAGCTTGGCAGGCAGGAAGAACACTGAAGCTTTCTTT
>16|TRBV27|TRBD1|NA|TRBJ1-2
CASSLGTGGSYYGYTF
TGTGCCAGCAGTTTAGGGACAGGGGGCAGCTACTATGGCTACACCTTC
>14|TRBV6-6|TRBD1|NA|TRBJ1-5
CATTIGTANQPQHF
TGTGCCACCACGATTGGGACAGCAAATCAGCCCCAGCATTTT
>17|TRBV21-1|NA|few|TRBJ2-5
CASSPQFVLAGVWAQYF
TGTGCCAGCAGCCCCCAATTTGTACTAGCGGGAGTGTGGGCCCAGTACTTC